The 8 T cell receptor beta chains given below trace back to one sample, sequenced in a study of lymphopenia after photon versus proton radiotherapy. Profiling relied on immunoSEQ multiplex PCR, and the TCRdb table lists in-frame clones only, not all of them. The sample carries 50,000 to 60,000 clones, 92% recorded once. Sample: peripheral blood, taken from a patient treated with photon-based radiotherapy. These receptor sequences come from a woman between 40 and 55 years old with cholangiocarcinoma.

The chain links TRBV11-2 to TRBJ1-2, with D possibly TRBD1 on 6 matching bases. This CDR3 region has 15 residues. CDR1 is SGHAT, CDR2 FQNNGV, per germline. Trimming removed 2 bases from V and 7 bases from J, with 17 bases in between. This CDR3 is CASSLRGQGRGGYTF. DNA of the CDR3: TGTGCCAGCAGCTTACGAGGTCAGGGGCGCGGTGGCTACACCTTC.

Details on this clone: The sample has other DNA sequences that encode this CDR3 too. V usage is TRBV27 and J usage is TRBJ1-1, with D maybe TRBD1 (5 bases). CDR1 is MNHEY and CDR2 is SMNVEV in the germline V gene (reference sequence). The CDR3 extends over 13 amino acids. Deletions cut 2 bases from V and 3 bases from J, with 7 bases between. Here the CDR3 reads CASSLTTDTEAFF. The CDR3, as DNA: TGTGCCAGCAGTTTAACGACAGACACTGAAGCTTTCTTT.

The genes are TRBV4-3 and TRBJ2-1; D possibly corresponds to TRBD2 (5 bases). Germline CDR1 is LGHNA and CDR2 is YSLEER. This CDR3 has 14 amino acids. V was shortened by 3 bases and J by 8 bases, with 14 bases between the two germline ends. The CDR3 protein is CASSHYEGVDEQFF. CDR3 DNA: TGCGCCAGCAGCCATTATGAGGGAGTAGATGAGCAGTTCTTC.

In DNA, the CDR3 is TGTGCCAGCAGCTTAGCGCTCGGGGGGGCCGGGGAGACCCAGTACTTC. Translated, it gives CASSLALGGAGETQYF. This sequence joins TRBV7-6 and TRBJ2-5, with TRBD2 matching 8 bases. The CDR3 is 16 residues long. With 0 bases clipped from V and 5 bases from J, the junction kept 8 bases outside the gene matches. Germline V gene data show CDR1 as SGHVS and CDR2 as FNYEAQ.

The chain couples TRBV27 to TRBJ2-3; 10 bases line up with TRBD2. The CDR3 length is 15 residues. V lost 4 bases, J lost 1 base, and 2 bases stayed unmatched. Germline CDR1 reads MNHEY; CDR2 reads SMNVEV (reference sequence). For the CDR3, the DNA is TGTGCCAGCAGTTGGGGGACTAGCGGCACAGATACGCAGTATTTT. This gives the protein CASSWGTSGTDTQYF.

This clone came up once. V gene TRBV6-1 combines with J gene TRBJ2-1; a weak D match, TRBD2 (5 bases). This CDR3 is built from 13 residues. V lost 7 bases and J lost 8, with 15 bases in between. From germline, CDR1 is MNHNS and CDR2 SASEGT. The CDR3 DNA reads as TGTGCCAGCACCGATAAGCCCGGGGATGAGCAGTTCTTC. It encodes CASTDKPGDEQFF.

V and J are TRBV28 and TRBJ1-4, with D maybe TRBD1 (6 bases). From germline, CDR1 is MDHEN and CDR2 SYDVKM. The CDR3 is made up of 14 amino acids. V dropped 6 bases and J dropped 7 bases, with 15 bases sitting between them. CDR3 sequence reads: CASRYDRRGEKLFF. CDR3 sequence (DNA): TGTGCCAGCAGATATGACAGGAGGGGTGAAAAACTGTTTTTT.

This clone occurred once. The V and J genes are TRBV7-3 and TRBJ1-1; 7 bases are a match to TRBD1. Germline lookup yields CDR1 SGHTA and CDR2 FQGTGA. The junction had 6 bases not matched to a gene; V was cut back by 5 bases and J by 3 bases. There are 14 residues in the CDR3. The CDR3 reads CASSATGDYTEAFF. The CDR3 bases are TGTGCCAGCAGCGCAACAGGGGACTACACTGAAGCTTTCTTT.